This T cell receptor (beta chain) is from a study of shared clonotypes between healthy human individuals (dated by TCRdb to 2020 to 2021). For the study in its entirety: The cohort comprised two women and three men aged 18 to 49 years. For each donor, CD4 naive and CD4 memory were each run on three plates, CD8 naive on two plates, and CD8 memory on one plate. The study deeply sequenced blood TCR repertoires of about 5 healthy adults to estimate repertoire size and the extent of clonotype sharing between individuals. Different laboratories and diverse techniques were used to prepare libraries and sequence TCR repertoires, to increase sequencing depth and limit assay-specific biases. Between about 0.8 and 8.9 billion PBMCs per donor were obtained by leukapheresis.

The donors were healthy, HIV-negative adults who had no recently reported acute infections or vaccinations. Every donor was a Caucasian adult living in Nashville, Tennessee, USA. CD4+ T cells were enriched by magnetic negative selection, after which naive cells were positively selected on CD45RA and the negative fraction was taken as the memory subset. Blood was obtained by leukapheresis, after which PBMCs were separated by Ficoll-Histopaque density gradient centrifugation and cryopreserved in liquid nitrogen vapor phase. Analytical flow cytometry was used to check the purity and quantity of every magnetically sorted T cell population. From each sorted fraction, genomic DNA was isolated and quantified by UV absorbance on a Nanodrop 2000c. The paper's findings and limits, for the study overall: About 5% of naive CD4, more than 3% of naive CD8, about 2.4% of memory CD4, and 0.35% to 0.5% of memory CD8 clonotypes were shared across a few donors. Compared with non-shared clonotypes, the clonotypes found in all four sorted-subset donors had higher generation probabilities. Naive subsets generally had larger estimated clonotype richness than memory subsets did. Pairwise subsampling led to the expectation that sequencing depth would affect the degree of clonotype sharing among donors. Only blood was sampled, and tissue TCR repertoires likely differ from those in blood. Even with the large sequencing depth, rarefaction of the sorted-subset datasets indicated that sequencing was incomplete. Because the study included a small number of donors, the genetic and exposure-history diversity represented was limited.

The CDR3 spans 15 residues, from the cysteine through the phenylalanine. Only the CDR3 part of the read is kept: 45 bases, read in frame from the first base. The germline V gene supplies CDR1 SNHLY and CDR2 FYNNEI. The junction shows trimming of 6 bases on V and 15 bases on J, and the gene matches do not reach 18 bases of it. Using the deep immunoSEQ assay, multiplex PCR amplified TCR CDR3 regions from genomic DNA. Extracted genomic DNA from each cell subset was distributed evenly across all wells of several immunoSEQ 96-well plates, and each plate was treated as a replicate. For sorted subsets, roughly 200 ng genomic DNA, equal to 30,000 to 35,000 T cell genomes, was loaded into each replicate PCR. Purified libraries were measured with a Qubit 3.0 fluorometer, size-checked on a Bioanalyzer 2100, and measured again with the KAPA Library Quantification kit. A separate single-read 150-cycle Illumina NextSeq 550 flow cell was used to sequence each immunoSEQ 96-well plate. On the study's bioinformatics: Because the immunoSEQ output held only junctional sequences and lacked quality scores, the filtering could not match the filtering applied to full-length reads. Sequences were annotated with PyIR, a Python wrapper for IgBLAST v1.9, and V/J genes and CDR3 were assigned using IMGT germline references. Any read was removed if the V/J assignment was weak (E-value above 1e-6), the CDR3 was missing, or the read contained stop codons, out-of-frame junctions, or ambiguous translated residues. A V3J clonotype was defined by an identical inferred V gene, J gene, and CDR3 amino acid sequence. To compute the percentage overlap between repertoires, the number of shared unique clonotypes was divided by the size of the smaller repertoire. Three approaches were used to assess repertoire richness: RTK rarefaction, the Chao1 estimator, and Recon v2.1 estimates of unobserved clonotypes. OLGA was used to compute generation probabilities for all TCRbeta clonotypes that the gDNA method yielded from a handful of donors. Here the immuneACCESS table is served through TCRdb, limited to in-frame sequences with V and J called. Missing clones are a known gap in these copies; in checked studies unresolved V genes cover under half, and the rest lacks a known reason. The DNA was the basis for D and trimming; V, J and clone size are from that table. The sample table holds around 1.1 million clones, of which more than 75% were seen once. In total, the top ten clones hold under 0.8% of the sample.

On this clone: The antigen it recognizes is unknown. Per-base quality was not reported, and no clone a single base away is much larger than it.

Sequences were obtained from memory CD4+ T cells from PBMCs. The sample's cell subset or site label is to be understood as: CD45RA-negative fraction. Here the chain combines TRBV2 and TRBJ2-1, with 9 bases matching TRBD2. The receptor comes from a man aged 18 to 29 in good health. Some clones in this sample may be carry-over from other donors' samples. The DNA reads TGTGCCAGCAGGGGCTACGGGACTAGCAACGAGCGTACGTTCTTC. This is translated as CASRGYGTSNERTFF.